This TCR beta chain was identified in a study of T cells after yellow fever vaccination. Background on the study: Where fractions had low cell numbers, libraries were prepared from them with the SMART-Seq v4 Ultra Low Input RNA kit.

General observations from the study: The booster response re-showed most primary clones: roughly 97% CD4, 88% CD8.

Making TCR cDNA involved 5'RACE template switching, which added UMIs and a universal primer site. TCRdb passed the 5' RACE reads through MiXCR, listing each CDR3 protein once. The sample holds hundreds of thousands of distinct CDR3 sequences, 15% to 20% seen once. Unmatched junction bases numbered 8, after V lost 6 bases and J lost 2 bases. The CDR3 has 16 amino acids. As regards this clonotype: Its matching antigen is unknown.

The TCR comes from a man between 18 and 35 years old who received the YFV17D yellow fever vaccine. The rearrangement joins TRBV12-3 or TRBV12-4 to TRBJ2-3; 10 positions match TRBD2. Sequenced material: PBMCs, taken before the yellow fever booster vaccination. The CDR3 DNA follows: TGTGCCAGCAGCCACGGACTAGCGGTACTCACAGATACGCAGTATTTT. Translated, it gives CASSHGLAVLTDTQYF.